These 20 T cell receptor beta chains came from one sample sequenced in a study of cytomegalovirus exposure and HLA in healthy donors. The PCR was carried out with 60 Vbeta primers and 13 Jbeta primers. Here immunoSEQ multiplex PCR was the method, and the copy in TCRdb shows in-frame clones only, minus some. The sample includes tens of thousands of clones, 73% seen only once; the top ten take about 5.7%. Sequences were obtained from PBMCs. These receptors came from a man aged 45 to 65 in good health and CMV-seronegative.

This CDR3 is CASGGTSGGPGNEQFF. The DNA for the CDR3 is TGCGCCAGCGGGGGGACTAGCGGGGGGCCGGGAAATGAGCAGTTCTTC. This chain uses TRBV5-1 with TRBJ2-1; 15 positions match TRBD2. Trimming took 7 bases from V and 7 from J; bases not matched to a gene: 9. CDR3 length: 16 residues. Germline assignment: CDR1 SGHRS and CDR2 YFSETQ.

The chain has TRBV7-9 and TRBJ2-3; 7 bases line up with TRBD1. Germline V lookup: CDR1 SEHNR, CDR2 FQNEAQ (reference sequence). CDR3 length equals 16 residues. V dropped 3 bases and J dropped 6; count of bases not matched to a gene: 12. The DNA of the CDR3 is TGTGCCAGCAGCTTCAGTGTGACAGGGTTTGACGATACGCAGTATTTT. This sequence encodes CASSFSVTGFDDTQYF.

Of note for this clone: At one end, the junction sequence differs from germline, possibly due to a read error. The rearrangement joins TRBV7-7 to TRBJ2-1, with 12 positions matching TRBD2. The CDR3 has 16 residues. Germline V CDR1 and CDR2: SSHAT, FNYEAQ (reference sequence). The CDR3 here is CASSSTLAGGPGEQFF. In nucleotides, the CDR3 is TGTGCTAGCAGCTCCACTCTAGCGGGGGGGCCGGGTGAGCAGTTCTTC.

This chain joins TRBV25-1 and TRBJ2-7; 8 bases align to TRBD1. J gave up 3 bases and V 9 bases, and 1 base lay outside the gene matches. This CDR3 is built from 11 residues. The germline V gene encodes CDR1 MGHDK and CDR2 SYGVNS. The CDR3 bases are TGTGCCAGTGGACAGGGCTACGAGCAGTACTTC. This sequence encodes CASGQGYEQYF.

In DNA form, the CDR3 reads TGTGCCAGCAGTGAGCCACAGTGGTATGTGGAGACCCAGTACTTC. Translated, it gives CASSEPQWYVETQYF. The chain couples TRBV6-1 to TRBJ2-5, with D uncertain. CDR1 and CDR2 (germline): MNHNS, SASEGT. CDR3 length: 15 residues. V was cut by 3 bases and J by 5 bases, with 16 bases left in between.

This clone was seen only a few times. The chain recombines TRBV9 with TRBJ1-4; maybe TRBD1 (5 bases). This CDR3 is built from 15 residues. With 1 base removed from V and 2 bases from J, the gap between germline ends came to 9 bases. CDR1 and CDR2 (germline): SGDLS, YYNGEE. The CDR3 DNA reads as TGTGCCAGCAGCGTATGGGGGGGGACTAATGAAAAACTGTTTTTT. Its translation: CASSVWGGTNEKLFF.

The chain uses TRBV19 and TRBJ1-2; 7 nucleotides line up with TRBD1. Germline CDR1 LNHDA, CDR2 SQIVND (reference sequence). V dropped 5 bases and J dropped 4; count of bases not matched to a gene: 10. The CDR3 length is 15 residues. CDR3 amino acids: CASSLMTGTLYGYTF. The CDR3 DNA follows: TGTGCCAGTAGTTTGATGACAGGGACTCTCTATGGCTACACCTTC.

The V call is TRBV6-1, the J call TRBJ2-3, with D perhaps TRBD2 (7 bases). V gave up 2 bases and J gave up 1 base, with 22 bases separating them. In germline, CDR1 is MNHNS, CDR2 SASEGT. CDR3 length: 19 amino acids. In DNA form, the CDR3 reads TGTGCCAGCAGTGAAAGGGGGGGGGAGGGCCCTTTTGGCACAGATACGCAGTATTTT. It encodes CASSERGGEGPFGTDTQYF.

V and J are TRBV25-1 and TRBJ1-5; tentatively, D is TRBD1 (5 bases). There are 13 residues in the CDR3. CDR1 MGHDK and CDR2 SYGVNS come from the germline V gene. The germline V and J ends were trimmed by 10 bases and 3 bases, with 13 bases remaining between them. In DNA form, the CDR3 reads TGTGCCACCCGGGGGGGGTACAATCAGCCCCAGCATTTT. Translating it yields CATRGGYNQPQHF.

This clone was detected only a few times. The chain recombines TRBV12-5 with TRBJ2-1, with TRBD2 matching over 7 bases. CDR1 and CDR2 (germline): LGHNT, FRNRAP. CDR3 length: 13 amino acids. Trimming removed 3 bases from V and 8 bases from J; junction bases left unmatched: 4. CDR3 DNA sequence: TGTGCTAGTGGTTTCGGGGGAGGGTATGAGCAGTTCTTC. Residues: CASGFGGGYEQFF.

DNA for the CDR3: TGTGCCAGCAGCGTCCGGACAGACTCTGGGGCCAACGTCCTGACTTTC. The encoded protein is CASSVRTDSGANVLTF. The chain is built from TRBV9 and TRBJ2-6, with TRBD1 as a possible D gene (6 bases). Germline loops: CDR1 SGDLS, CDR2 YYNGEE. Trimming removed 2 bases at V and 0 bases at J, with 9 bases between. This CDR3 comprises 16 residues.

The chain combines TRBV10-3 with TRBJ1-1; tentative D call: TRBD1 (5 bases). The CDR3 is 14 residues long. The V and J ends lost 0 bases and 3 bases respectively, with 8 bases between them. Germline V gene lookup returns CDR1 ENHRY and CDR2 SYGVKD. The CDR3 spells CAISESTRDTEAFF. For the CDR3, the DNA is TGTGCCATCAGTGAGTCGACCAGGGACACTGAAGCTTTCTTT.

The J gene is TRBJ2-5, the V gene TRBV6-6, with 8 bases that match TRBD1. The CDR3 runs to 16 residues. CDR1 and CDR2 from the germline V gene are MNHNY and SVGAGI (reference sequence). V shed 6 bases and J 7 bases; nucleotides not matched to a gene: 16. This CDR3 is CASSPGQGRLLRTQYF. The CDR3 DNA reads as TGTGCCAGCAGCCCAGGACAGGGCAGGTTGCTCCGGACCCAGTACTTC.

This clone has a handful of counts. V usage is TRBV11-1 and J usage is TRBJ2-5, with D possibly TRBD2 on 7 matching bases. Germline CDR1 and CDR2: SGHAT and FQDESV (reference sequence). V was shortened by 4 bases and J by 0 bases, with 15 bases between the two germline ends. The CDR3 is made up of 16 amino acids. CDR3 loop: CASSSRGGRNQETQYF. The CDR3 DNA follows: TGTGCCAGCAGCTCCCGCGGGGGCCGGAACCAAGAGACCCAGTACTTC.

The chain recombines TRBV19 with TRBJ2-7; 8 bases align to TRBD1. Germline CDR1 LNHDA, CDR2 SQIVND (reference sequence). J gave up 3 bases and V 4 bases, and 11 bases lay outside the gene matches. This CDR3 has 16 amino acids. The CDR3 spells CASSRPSGTGGYEQYF. For the CDR3, the DNA is TGTGCCAGTAGTAGACCTTCCGGGACAGGCGGCTACGAGCAGTACTTC.

V is TRBV5-4 and J is TRBJ2-7, with D perhaps matching TRBD1 or TRBD2 (5 bases each). The DNA matches TRBJ2-5 better at its end, which makes the J call doubtful. CDR1 and CDR2 from the germline V gene are SGHNT and YYREEE (reference sequence). The CDR3 is made up of 14 amino acids. CDR3 DNA: TGTGCCAGCAGCTTGGAGGGCAGGGAGGAGACCCAGTACTTC. This gives the protein CASSLEGREETQYF.

This clone turned up a few times. The CDR3: CAWGLAGGLDTQYF. CDR3 nucleotides: TGTGCCTGGGGACTAGCGGGGGGCCTAGATACGCAGTATTTT. The J gene is TRBJ2-3, the V gene TRBV30, with 14 bases lining up with TRBD2. J was trimmed by 5 bases and V by 5 bases; bases with no gene match: 3. The germline gives CDR1 GTSNPN, CDR2 SVGIG (reference sequence). The CDR3 runs 14 residues.

The chain couples TRBV27 to TRBJ2-7, with TRBD1 identical over 9 bases. J lost 5 bases, V lost 7 bases, and 9 bases had no gene match. Germline-derived CDR1 and CDR2 are MNHEY and SMNVEV (reference sequence). CDR3 length: 14 residues. The CDR3 spells CASTPRDRANEQYF. The CDR3 DNA reads TGTGCCAGCACCCCCCGGGACAGGGCCAACGAGCAGTACTTC.

With regard to this clone: A read error may produce the germline difference seen at one junction end. J is TRBJ1-2 and V is TRBV7-9; D remains ambiguous. CDR3 length equals 18 residues. From germline, CDR1 is SEHNR and CDR2 FQNEAQ (reference sequence). The DNA for the CDR3 is TGTTCCAGCACCATACCAGCCACCCCTTCGGGGAGTAACTATGGCTACACCTTC. Translating gives CSSTIPATPSGSNYGYTF. Complete variable domain (other parts from reference TRBV7-9 and TRBJ1-2): DTGVSQNPRHKITKRGQNVTFRCDPISEHNRLYWYRQTLGQGPEFLTYFQNEAQLEKSRLLSDRFSAERPKGSFSTLEIQRTEQGDSAMYLCSSTIPATPSGSNYGYTFGSGTRLTVV.

The chain carries TRBV19 and TRBJ2-2, with D unresolved. The germline CDR1 and CDR2 sequences are LNHDA and SQIVND (reference sequence). V gave up 3 bases and J gave up 7 bases, with 3 bases separating them. CDR3 size: 11 residues. Written as DNA, the CDR3 is TGTGCCAGTAGTATTCACGGGGAGCTGTTTTTT. Translating gives CASSIHGELFF.